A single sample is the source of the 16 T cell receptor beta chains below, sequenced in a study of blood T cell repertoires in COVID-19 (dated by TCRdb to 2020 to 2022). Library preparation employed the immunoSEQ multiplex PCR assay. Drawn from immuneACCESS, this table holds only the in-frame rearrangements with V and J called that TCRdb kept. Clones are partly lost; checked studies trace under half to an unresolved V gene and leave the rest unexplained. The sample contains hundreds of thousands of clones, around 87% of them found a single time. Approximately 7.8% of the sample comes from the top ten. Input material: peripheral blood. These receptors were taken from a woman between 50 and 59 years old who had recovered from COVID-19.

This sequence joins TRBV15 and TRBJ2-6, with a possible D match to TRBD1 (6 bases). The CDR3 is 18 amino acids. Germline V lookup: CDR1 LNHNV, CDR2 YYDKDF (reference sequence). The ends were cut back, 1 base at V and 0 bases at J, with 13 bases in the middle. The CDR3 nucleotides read TGTGCCACCAGCAGAGTTAGGACAGCCTACTCTGGGGCCAACGTCCTGACTTTC. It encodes CATSRVRTAYSGANVLTF.

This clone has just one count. CDR3 DNA: TGTGCCAGCAGTTCGCGGCCAGGGGGTGAGCAGTACTTC. This encodes CASSSRPGGEQYF. V is TRBV6-6 and J is TRBJ2-7, with 7 bases fitting TRBD1. Looked up from germline, CDR1 is MNHNY and CDR2 is SVGAGI (reference sequence). CDR3 length: 13 residues. Trimming took 4 bases from V and 7 from J; bases not matched to a gene: 7.

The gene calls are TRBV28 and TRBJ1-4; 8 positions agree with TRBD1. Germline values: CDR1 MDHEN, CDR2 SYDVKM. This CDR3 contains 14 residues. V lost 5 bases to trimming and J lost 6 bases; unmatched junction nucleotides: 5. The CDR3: CASSPTGAHEKLFF. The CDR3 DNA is TGTGCCAGCAGTCCGACAGGGGCGCATGAAAAACTGTTTTTT.

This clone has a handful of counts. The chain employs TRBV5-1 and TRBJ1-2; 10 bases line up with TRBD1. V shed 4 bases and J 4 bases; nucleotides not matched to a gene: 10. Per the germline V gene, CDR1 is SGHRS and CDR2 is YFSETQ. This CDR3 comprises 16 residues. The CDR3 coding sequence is TGCGCCAGCAGCCCGACCTCTGGACAGGGGGTCTATGGCTACACCTTC. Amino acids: CASSPTSGQGVYGYTF.

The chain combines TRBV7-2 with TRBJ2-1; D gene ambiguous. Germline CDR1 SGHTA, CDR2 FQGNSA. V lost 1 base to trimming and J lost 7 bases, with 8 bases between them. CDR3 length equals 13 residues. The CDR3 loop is CASSLDVGNEQFF. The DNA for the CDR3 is TGTGCCAGCAGCTTAGACGTCGGGAATGAGCAGTTCTTC.

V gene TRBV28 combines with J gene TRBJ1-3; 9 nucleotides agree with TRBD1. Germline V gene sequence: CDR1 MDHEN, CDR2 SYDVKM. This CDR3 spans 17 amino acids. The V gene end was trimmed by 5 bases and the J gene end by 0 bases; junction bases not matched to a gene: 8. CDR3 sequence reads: CASSRPGTGISGNTIYF. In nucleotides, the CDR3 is TGTGCCAGCAGTCGTCCCGGGACAGGGATCTCTGGAAACACCATATATTTT.

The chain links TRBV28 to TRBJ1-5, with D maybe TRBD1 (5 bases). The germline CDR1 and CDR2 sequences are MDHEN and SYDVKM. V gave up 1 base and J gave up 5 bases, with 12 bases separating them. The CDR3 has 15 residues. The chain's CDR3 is CASSLYVRQHQPQHF. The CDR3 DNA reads TGTGCCAGCAGTTTATACGTCAGACAGCATCAGCCCCAGCATTTT.

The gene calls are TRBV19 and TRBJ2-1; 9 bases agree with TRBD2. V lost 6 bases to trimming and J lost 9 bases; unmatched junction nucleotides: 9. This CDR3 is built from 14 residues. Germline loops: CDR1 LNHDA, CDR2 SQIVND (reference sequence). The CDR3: CASRAGTSSVEQFF. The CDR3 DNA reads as TGTGCCAGTAGGGCCGGGACTAGCTCAGTTGAGCAGTTCTTC.

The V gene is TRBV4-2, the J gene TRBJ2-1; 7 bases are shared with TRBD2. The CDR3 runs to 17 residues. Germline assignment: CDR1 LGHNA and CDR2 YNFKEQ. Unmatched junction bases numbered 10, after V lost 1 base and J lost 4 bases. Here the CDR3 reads CASSQGVAGTLYNEQFF. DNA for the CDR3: TGTGCCAGCAGCCAAGGGGTAGCGGGCACCTTATACAATGAGCAGTTCTTC.

CDR3 region: CAGGRQGIYSPLHF. The CDR3 region has the DNA TGTGCCGGAGGGCGACAGGGGATATATTCACCCCTCCACTTT. V and J are TRBV28 and TRBJ1-6; 8 nucleotides line up with TRBD1. The CDR3 is 14 amino acids. The J segment lost 8 bases and the V segment lost 11 bases, leaving 11 bases of the junction unmatched. Germline CDR1 MDHEN, CDR2 SYDVKM.

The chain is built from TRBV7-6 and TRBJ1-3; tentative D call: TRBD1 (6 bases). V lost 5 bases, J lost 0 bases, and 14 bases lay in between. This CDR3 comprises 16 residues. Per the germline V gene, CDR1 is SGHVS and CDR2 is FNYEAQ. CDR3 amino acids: CASSPLGQISGNTIYF. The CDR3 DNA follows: TGTGCCAGCAGCCCCCTAGGACAGATCTCTGGAAACACCATATATTTT.

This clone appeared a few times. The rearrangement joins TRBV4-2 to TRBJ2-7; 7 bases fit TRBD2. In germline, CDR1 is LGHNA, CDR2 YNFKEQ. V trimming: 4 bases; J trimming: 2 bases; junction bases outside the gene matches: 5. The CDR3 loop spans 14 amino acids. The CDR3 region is CASSRVRGAYEQYF. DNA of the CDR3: TGTGCCAGCAGCCGGGTCCGGGGGGCCTACGAGCAGTACTTC.

CDR3 DNA sequence: TGCGCCAGCAGCCTTAAAACAGGGATGGGCACTGAAGCTTTCTTT. This sequence encodes CASSLKTGMGTEAFF. The chain carries TRBV5-1 and TRBJ1-1; possibly TRBD1 for D (6 bases). Germline CDR1 reads SGHRS; CDR2 reads YFSETQ. Deletions cut 4 bases from V and 4 bases from J, with 17 bases between. The CDR3 has 15 amino acids.

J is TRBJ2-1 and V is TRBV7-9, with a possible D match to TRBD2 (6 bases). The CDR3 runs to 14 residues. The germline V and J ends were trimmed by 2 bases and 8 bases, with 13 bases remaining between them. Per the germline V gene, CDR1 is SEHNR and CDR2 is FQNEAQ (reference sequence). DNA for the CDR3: TGTGCCAGCAGCTTATGGGTCGGGACTGATGAGCAGTTCTTC. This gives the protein CASSLWVGTDEQFF.

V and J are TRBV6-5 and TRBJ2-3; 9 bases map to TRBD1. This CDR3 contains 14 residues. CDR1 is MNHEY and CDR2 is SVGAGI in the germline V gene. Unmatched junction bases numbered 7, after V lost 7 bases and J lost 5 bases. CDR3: CASILDRGQDTQYF. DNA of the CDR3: TGTGCCAGCATCCTGGACAGGGGCCAAGATACGCAGTATTTT.

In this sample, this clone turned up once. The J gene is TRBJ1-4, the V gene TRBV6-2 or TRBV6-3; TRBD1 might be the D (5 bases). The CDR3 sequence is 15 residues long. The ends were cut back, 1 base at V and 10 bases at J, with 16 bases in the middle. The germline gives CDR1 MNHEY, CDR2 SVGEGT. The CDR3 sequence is CASSYFWPIQGKLFF. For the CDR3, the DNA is TGTGCCAGCAGTTACTTTTGGCCCATTCAGGGAAAACTGTTTTTT.